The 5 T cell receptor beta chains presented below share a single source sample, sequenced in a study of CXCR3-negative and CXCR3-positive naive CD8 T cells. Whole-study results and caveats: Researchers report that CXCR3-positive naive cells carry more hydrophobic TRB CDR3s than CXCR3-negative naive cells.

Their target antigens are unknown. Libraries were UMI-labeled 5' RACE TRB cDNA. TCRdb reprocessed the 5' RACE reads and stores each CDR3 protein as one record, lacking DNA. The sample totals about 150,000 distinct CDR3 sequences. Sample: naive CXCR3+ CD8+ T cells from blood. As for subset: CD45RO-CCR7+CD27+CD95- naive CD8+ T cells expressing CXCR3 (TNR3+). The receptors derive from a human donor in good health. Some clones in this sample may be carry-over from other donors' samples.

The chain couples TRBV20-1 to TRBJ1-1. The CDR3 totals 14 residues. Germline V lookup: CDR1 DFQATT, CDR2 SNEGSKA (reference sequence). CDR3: CSVRNLAGGTEAFF.

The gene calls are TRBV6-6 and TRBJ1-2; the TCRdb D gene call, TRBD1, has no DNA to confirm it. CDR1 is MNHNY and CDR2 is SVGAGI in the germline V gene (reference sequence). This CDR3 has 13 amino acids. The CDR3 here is CASSWAGGDGYTF.

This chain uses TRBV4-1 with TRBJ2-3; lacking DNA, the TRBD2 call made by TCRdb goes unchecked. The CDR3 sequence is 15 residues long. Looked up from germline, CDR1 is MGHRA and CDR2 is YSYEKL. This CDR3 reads CASRIAGGSTDTQYF.

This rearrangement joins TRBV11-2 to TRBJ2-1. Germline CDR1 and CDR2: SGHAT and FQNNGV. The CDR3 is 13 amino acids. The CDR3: CASSSTLNPEQFF. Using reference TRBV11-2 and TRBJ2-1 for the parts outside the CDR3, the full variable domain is EAGVAQSPRYKIIEKRQSVAFWCNPISGHATLYWYQQILGQGPKLLIQFQNNGVVDDSQLPKDRFSAERLKGVDSTLKIQPAKLEDSAVYLCASSSTLNPEQFFGPGTRLTVL.

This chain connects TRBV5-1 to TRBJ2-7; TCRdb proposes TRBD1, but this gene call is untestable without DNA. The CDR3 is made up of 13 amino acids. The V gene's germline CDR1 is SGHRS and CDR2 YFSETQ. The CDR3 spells CASRGALAYEQYF.